The entry below describes one T cell receptor (beta chain). Its antigen is unknown. This clone may be a read error of a much larger clone one base away. Researchers amplified the TCR beta CDR3 regions from RNA transcripts. Carried out on the TCR CDR3, a first-round RT-PCR used the HTBI primer set. TCRdb used MiXCR to reprocess the multiplex PCR reads, holding one entry per CDR3 protein. The data contain approximately 640,000 distinct CDR3 sequences, about 45% of them singletons. The data were taken from a study of T cells in Graves' hyperthyroidism and ophthalmopathy. Study observations and caveats: Ophthalmopathy was distinguished from stable hyperthyroidism by 13 V-J signatures.

This CDR3 is built from 15 residues. The germline V and J ends were trimmed by 4 bases and 3 bases, with 15 bases remaining between them. Germline CDR1 and CDR2: SGHVT and SQSDAQ. The J gene is TRBJ1-1, the V gene TRBV7-4; D possibly corresponds to TRBD1 (5 bases). This receptor was identified in an adult man with Graves' disease, either hyperthyroidism or ophthalmopathy (not recorded which). Sequencing was performed on peripheral blood or thyroid tissue (not recorded which). Here the CDR3 DNA reads TGTGCCAGCAGCTCTGCCGGGACGGTGGACACTGAAGCTTTCTTT. Its protein is CASSSAGTVDTEAFF.